The entry that follows covers one TCR beta chain sequence. Method: immunoSEQ multiplex PCR; TCRdb's copy keeps in-frame clones and lacks some. This sample has some 70,000 clones, with 75% to 90% found just once. This record belongs to a study of blood T cell repertoires in COVID-19. CDR1 and CDR2 from the germline V gene are SGHRS and YFSETQ. CDR3 length: 17 amino acids. J gave up 5 bases and V 0 bases, and 11 bases lay outside the gene matches. The chain recombines TRBV5-1 with TRBJ2-5, with 9 nucleotides matching TRBD2. The clonotype was recovered from a woman of 80 years or more with active COVID-19. What was sequenced was peripheral blood. CDR3 in DNA: TGCGCCAGCAGCTTGGCCGTGCTAGCGGGAAAGGGGGAGACCCAGTACTTC. Amino acids: CASSLAVLAGKGETQYF. The full variable domain, completed using reference TRBV5-1 and TRBJ2-5, is KAGVTQTPRYLIKTRGQQVTLSCSPISGHRSVSWYQQTPGQGLQFLFEYFSETQRNKGNFPGRFSGRQFSNSRSEMNVSTLELGDSALYLCASSLAVLAGKGETQYFGPGTRLLVL.